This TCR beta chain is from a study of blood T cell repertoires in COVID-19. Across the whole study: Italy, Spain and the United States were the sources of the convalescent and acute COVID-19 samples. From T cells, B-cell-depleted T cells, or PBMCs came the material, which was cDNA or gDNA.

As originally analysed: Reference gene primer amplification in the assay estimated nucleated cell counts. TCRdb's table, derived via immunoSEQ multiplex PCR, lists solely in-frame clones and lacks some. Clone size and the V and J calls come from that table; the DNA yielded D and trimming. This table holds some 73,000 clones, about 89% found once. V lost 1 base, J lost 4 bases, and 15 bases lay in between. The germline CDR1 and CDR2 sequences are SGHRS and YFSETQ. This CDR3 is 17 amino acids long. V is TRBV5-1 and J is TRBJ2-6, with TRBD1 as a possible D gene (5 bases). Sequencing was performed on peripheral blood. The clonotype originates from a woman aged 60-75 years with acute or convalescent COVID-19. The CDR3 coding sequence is TGCGCCAGCAGCTTGAAAGGGGCCATGTACGGGGCCAACGTCCTGACTTTC. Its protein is CASSLKGAMYGANVLTF. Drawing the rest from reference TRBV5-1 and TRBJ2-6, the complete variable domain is KAGVTQTPRYLIKTRGQQVTLSCSPISGHRSVSWYQQTPGQGLQFLFEYFSETQRNKGNFPGRFSGRQFSNSRSEMNVSTLELGDSALYLCASSLKGAMYGANVLTFGAGSRLTVL.